This entry lists 21 T cell receptor beta chains sequenced from one sample in a study of blood T cell repertoires in COVID-19. The repertoire was sequenced with immunoSEQ multiplex PCR; TCRdb's copy has only in-frame clones and lacks some. The sample holds around 300,000 clones, 87% seen once. Material for sequencing was peripheral blood. The origin of the receptors is a man between 18 and 29 years old with active or convalescent COVID-19.

This clone was picked up a small number of times. The J gene is TRBJ1-5, the V gene TRBV5-1; 7 nucleotides line up with TRBD1. V dropped 4 bases and J dropped 8; count of bases not matched to a gene: 9. Germline V CDR1 and CDR2: SGHRS, YFSETQ. The CDR3 totals 14 residues. CDR3: CASSIGQVGEPQHF. The CDR3 DNA is TGCGCCAGCAGCATCGGACAGGTGGGTGAGCCCCAGCATTTT.

V and J are TRBV7-8 and TRBJ2-7; tentative D call: TRBD2 (6 bases). There are 14 residues in the CDR3. Looked up from germline, CDR1 is SGHVS and CDR2 is FQNEAQ. V lost 3 bases and J lost 3, with 12 bases in between. The chain's CDR3 is CASSFRGESYEQYF. CDR3 in DNA: TGTGCCAGCAGCTTTCGCGGGGAGAGCTACGAGCAGTACTTC.

This rearrangement joins TRBV18 to TRBJ2-3, with 10 nucleotides matching TRBD1. The germline V gene encodes CDR1 KGHSH and CDR2 LQKENI. The CDR3 runs to 17 residues. J gave up 4 bases and V 3 bases, and 10 bases lay outside the gene matches. CDR3 protein: CASSPLLGQGFADTQYF. CDR3 DNA: TGTGCCAGCTCACCGTTATTGGGACAGGGGTTCGCAGATACGCAGTATTTT.

The CDR3 reads CASSVETRGGNYGYTF. In DNA form, the CDR3 reads TGTGCCAGCAGCGTAGAAACCCGCGGAGGGAACTATGGCTACACCTTC. This chain connects TRBV9 to TRBJ1-2; no clear D. V was cut by 0 bases and J by 2 bases, with 14 bases left in between. The CDR3 consists of 16 residues. Germline V gene lookup returns CDR1 SGDLS and CDR2 YYNGEE.

Only one count was recorded for this clone. This sequence joins TRBV5-1 and TRBJ2-5; TRBD2 matches 13 bases. Trimming at V came to 0 bases and at J to 4 bases, leaving 6 bases not matched to a gene. Germline V CDR1 and CDR2: SGHRS, YFSETQ. The CDR3 totals 17 residues. The CDR3: CASSLGTSGSLIETQYF. CDR3 coding DNA: TGCGCCAGCAGCTTGGGGACTAGCGGGAGTCTAATAGAGACCCAGTACTTC.

The chain carries TRBV28 and TRBJ2-7; TRBD1 agrees at 7 bases. The V gene end was trimmed by 5 bases and the J gene end by 6 bases; junction bases not matched to a gene: 7. Per the germline V gene, CDR1 is MDHEN and CDR2 is SYDVKM. This CDR3 has 13 amino acids. DNA of the CDR3: TGTGCCAGCAGTATACAGGGGAACCGCGAGCAGTACTTC. It codes for CASSIQGNREQYF.

This chain uses TRBV19 with TRBJ2-7; 8 bases are a match to TRBD1. V shed 3 bases and J 0 bases; nucleotides not matched to a gene: 1. The CDR3 totals 14 residues. Germline V gene lookup returns CDR1 LNHDA and CDR2 SQIVND (reference sequence). This CDR3 is CASSMDRASYEQYF. The CDR3 nucleotides are TGTGCCAGTAGTATGGACAGGGCCTCCTACGAGCAGTACTTC.

Of note for this clone: Other DNA sequences from this sample encode an identical CDR3 as well. This chain uses TRBV9 with TRBJ2-7, with 9 bases aligning to TRBD1. The V gene's germline CDR1 is SGDLS and CDR2 YYNGEE. The CDR3 is made up of 14 amino acids. Trimming at V came to 4 bases and at J to 4 bases, leaving 6 bases not matched to a gene. CDR3 in DNA: TGTGCCAGCAGCCCCGGGGACAGGGCTTACGAGCAGTACTTC. It encodes CASSPGDRAYEQYF.

This clone has a single count. The chain links TRBV3-1 (or the pseudogene TRBV3-2) to TRBJ2-1; D gene ambiguous. V shed 4 bases and J shed 0 bases, with 13 bases lying between them. Germline V gives CDR1 LGHDT, CDR2 YNNKEL (reference sequence). The CDR3 runs 16 residues. CDR3 in amino acids: CASSRASESSYNEQFF. CDR3 nucleotide sequence: TGTGCCAGCAGCCGCGCGTCTGAAAGCTCCTACAATGAGCAGTTCTTC.

This chain connects TRBV5-4 to TRBJ2-1, with TRBD2 matching over 8 bases. CDR1 and CDR2 from the germline V gene are SGHNT and YYREEE (reference sequence). The J segment lost 7 bases and the V segment lost 4 bases, leaving 10 bases of the junction unmatched. The CDR3 contains 15 residues. CDR3 nucleotide sequence: TGTGCCAGCAGCAAGGGACTAGTCGGCAGGAATGAGCAGTTCTTC. This translates into CASSKGLVGRNEQFF.

The J gene is TRBJ2-5, the V gene TRBV6-5; D gene uncertain. CDR3 size: 13 residues. The germline gives CDR1 MNHEY, CDR2 SVGAGI. With 6 bases removed from V and 5 bases from J, the gap between germline ends came to 13 bases. The CDR3: CASRVSIRETQYF. CDR3 in DNA: TGTGCCAGCAGAGTCTCTATTCGGGAGACCCAGTACTTC.

V usage is TRBV6-6 and J usage is TRBJ1-6; D not certain. Germline assignment: CDR1 MNHNY and CDR2 SVGAGI (reference sequence). CDR3 size: 14 residues. V was clipped by 11 bases and J by 6 bases, with 17 bases between them. CDR3 in DNA: TGTGCCGCGACAAACCGGGCGGGTAATTCACCCCTCCACTTT. Amino acid sequence: CAATNRAGNSPLHF.

In its sample, this clone was seen once. The genes are TRBV28 and TRBJ2-7, with 7 bases aligning to TRBD1. V dropped 0 bases and J dropped 4; count of bases not matched to a gene: 9. The germline CDR1 and CDR2 sequences are MDHEN and SYDVKM. The CDR3 loop spans 16 amino acids. CDR3 in amino acids: CASSLWTTGRGYEQYF. CDR3 in DNA: TGTGCCAGCAGTTTATGGACGACAGGGAGAGGATACGAGCAGTACTTC.

This chain uses TRBV7-2 with TRBJ2-3; 7 nucleotides match TRBD1. Germline assignment: CDR1 SGHTA and CDR2 FQGNSA. The CDR3 sequence is 14 residues long. The J segment lost 6 bases and the V segment lost 5 bases, leaving 8 bases of the junction unmatched. CDR3 DNA sequence: TGTGCCAGCAGCGTCCGGGACAGTCTGGATACGCAGTATTTT. Its translation is CASSVRDSLDTQYF. Combining the CDR3 with reference TRBV7-2 and TRBJ2-3 gives the whole variable domain GAGVSQSPSNKVTEKGKDVELRCDPISGHTALYWYRQSLGQGLEFLIYFQGNSAPDKSGLPSDRFSAERTGGSVSTLTIQRTQQEDSAVYLCASSVRDSLDTQYFGPGTRLTVL.

This clone was observed a few times. This sequence joins TRBV19 and TRBJ2-1; 9 bases are shared with TRBD2. The CDR3 length is 14 residues. Unmatched junction bases numbered 1, after V lost 3 bases and J lost 4 bases. The germline gives CDR1 LNHDA, CDR2 SQIVND (reference sequence). The CDR3 reads CASSMTSGYNEQFF. Written as DNA, the CDR3 is TGTGCCAGTAGTATGACTAGCGGTTACAATGAGCAGTTCTTC.

This chain links TRBV2 with TRBJ1-3; 10 nucleotides align to TRBD1. This CDR3 spans 15 amino acids. Unmatched junction bases numbered 5, after V lost 6 bases and J lost 3 bases. Germline CDR1 reads SNHLY; CDR2 reads FYNNEI. CDR3 bases: TGTGCCAGCAGGGGCGGGACAGGGGTTGGAAACACCATATATTTT. Residues: CASRGGTGVGNTIYF. The full variable domain, rest sourced from reference TRBV2 and TRBJ1-3, is EPEVTQTPSHQVTQMGQEVILRCVPISNHLYFYWYRQILGQKVEFLVSFYNNEISEKSEIFDDQFSVERPDGSNFTLKIRSTKLEDSAMYFCASRGGTGVGNTIYFGEGSWLTVV.

V gene TRBV19 combines with J gene TRBJ2-7; D possibly corresponds to TRBD1 (6 bases). V was shortened by 3 bases and J by 0 bases, with 9 bases between the two germline ends. The length of the CDR3 is 14 residues. Germline CDR1 reads LNHDA; CDR2 reads SQIVND (reference sequence). The CDR3 DNA sequence: TGTGCCAGTAGTATCGGCAGGGGCTCCTACGAGCAGTACTTC. The encoded protein is CASSIGRGSYEQYF.

This rearrangement joins TRBV4-1 to TRBJ2-1; D is perhaps TRBD2 (5 bases). This CDR3 has 15 residues. Per germline, CDR1 MGHRA and CDR2 YSYEKL. V was clipped by 1 base and J by 8 bases, with 15 bases between them. The CDR3 DNA reads as TGCGCCAGCAGCCAAGCTCGGTGGGAGAAGTATGAGCAGTTCTTC. As protein: CASSQARWEKYEQFF.

The chain combines TRBV7-9 with TRBJ1-2; the match to TRBD1 covers 7 bases. V gave up 6 bases and J gave up 7 bases; unmatched junction bases: 14. The CDR3 contains 15 residues. CDR1 is SEHNR, CDR2 FQNEAQ, per germline (reference sequence). CDR3 region: CASSFRGDRAGGYTF. In DNA, the CDR3 is TGTGCCAGCAGTTTTCGGGGAGACAGGGCCGGTGGCTACACCTTC.

The chain joins TRBV28 to TRBJ1-2; 8 bases match TRBD1. Germline trimming cut 4 bases from V and 8 bases from J; bases unmatched to any gene: 6. The CDR3 contains 13 residues. Per germline, CDR1 MDHEN and CDR2 SYDVKM. CDR3 nucleotide sequence: TGTGCCAGCAGTTCATGGACAGGGAACGGCTACACCTTC. It yields the protein CASSSWTGNGYTF.

The CDR3 DNA sequence: TGCGCCAGCAGCTTGGTAATAGGGGGCAACTCCTACGAGCAGTACTTC. Translated: CASSLVIGGNSYEQYF. This chain links TRBV5-1 with TRBJ2-7; 7 bases are a match to TRBD1. This CDR3 is built from 16 residues. Germline V gene lookup returns CDR1 SGHRS and CDR2 YFSETQ. V trimming: 0 bases; J trimming: 0 bases; junction bases outside the gene matches: 6.